This TCR beta chain was recovered during a study of shared clonotypes between healthy human individuals. General study results and limits: The naive CD4 repertoires of a handful of donors were compared, and roughly 5% of clonotypes were shared.

A note on this clone: Its antigen remains unidentified. This sequence may be a read error, since a much larger clone differs from it by one base.

Sequencing used immunoSEQ multiplex PCR; TCRdb keeps in-frame clones, though not all of them. The data show 550,000 to 800,000 clones, approximately 74% seen once. The CDR3 covers 11 residues. CDR1 SNHLY and CDR2 FYNNEI come from the germline V gene. Trimming removed 6 bases at V and 5 bases at J, with 4 bases between. Within Nashville, Tennessee resided all donors, each a Caucasian adult. Sequencing used memory CD4+ T cells sorted from blood. The subset was: CD45RA-negative fraction. V usage is TRBV2 and J usage is TRBJ1-4; no clear D. The sequence came from a woman in her twenties or thirties in good health. The CDR3 DNA sequence: TGTGCCAGCAGGAAAAATGAAAAACTGTTTTTT. Translated: CASRKNEKLFF. Based on the CDR3 plus reference TRBV2 and TRBJ1-4, the full variable domain is EPEVTQTPSHQVTQMGQEVILRCVPISNHLYFYWYRQILGQKVEFLVSFYNNEISEKSEIFDDQFSVERPDGSNFTLKIRSTKLEDSAMYFCASRKNEKLFFGSGTQLSVL.